Listed here is a single TCR beta chain. The CDR3 contains 14 residues. Trimming took off 10 bases at V and 8 bases at J, with 20 bases between the two ends. The germline gives CDR1 MNHEY, CDR2 SMNVEV (reference sequence). The protocol was immunoSEQ multiplex PCR, while the TCRdb copy is restricted to in-frame clones and leaves out a portion. Of 45,000 or so clones listed, around 80% are singletons. This sample is drawn from a study of OX40 agonist ivuxolimab in advanced cancers. The sequences come from CD4+ or CD8+ T cells sorted from blood, collected in a trial of the OX40 agonist ivuxolimab. This rearrangement joins TRBV27 to TRBJ1-4; a possible D gene is TRBD1 (6 bases). The TCR originated in an adult with an advanced solid tumor such as melanoma, head and neck, liver or kidney cancer. CDR3: CATVYRDIGEKLFF. CDR3 nucleotide sequence: TGTGCCACCGTCTACCGGGACATAGGAGAAAAACTGTTTTTT.